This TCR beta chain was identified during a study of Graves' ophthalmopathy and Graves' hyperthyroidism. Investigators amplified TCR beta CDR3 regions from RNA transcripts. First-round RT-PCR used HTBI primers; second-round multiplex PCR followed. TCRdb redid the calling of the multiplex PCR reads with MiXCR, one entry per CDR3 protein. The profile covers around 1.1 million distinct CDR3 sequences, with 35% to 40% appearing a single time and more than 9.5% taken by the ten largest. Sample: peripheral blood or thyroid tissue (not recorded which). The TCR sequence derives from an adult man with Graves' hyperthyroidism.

The CDR3 loop is CAWTFASVDYGYTF. CDR3 bases: TGTGCCTGGACTTTCGCGTCCGTGGACTATGGCTACACCTTC. This sequence joins TRBV19 and TRBJ1-2; no clear D gene. CDR1 and CDR2 from the germline V gene are LNHDA and SQIVND (reference sequence). The CDR3 has 14 amino acids. Trimming removed 11 bases from V and 3 bases from J, with 19 bases in between.